Each of the 4 T cell receptor beta chains below was sequenced from the same sample in a study of regulatory T cells in long-lasting Graves disease. HTBI primers from iRepertoire and Arm-PCR of CDR3 regions yielded the TCR beta libraries. Each CDR3 protein is one row after TCRdb ran MiXCR on the multiplex PCR reads. The sample includes 400,000 to 500,000 distinct CDR3 sequences, about 15% of them seen just once. Time point defined: newly diagnosed GD, antithyroid drugs for less than 3 months. From RNA extracted from PBMCs, the TCR library was made. The sample was also reused in another study, on T cells in Graves' hyperthyroidism and ophthalmopathy.

Sequencing used peripheral blood mononuclear cells (PBMCs), obtained at new diagnosis, from a patient treated with antithyroid drugs. All receptors come from a woman in her forties with Graves disease.

This clonotype has ten or more counts. This rearrangement joins TRBV12-5 to TRBJ2-1; no clear D. Trimming removed 2 bases from V and 7 bases from J, with 15 bases in between. Per the germline V gene, CDR1 is LGHNT and CDR2 is FRNRAP. This CDR3 has 15 residues. CDR3 in amino acids: CASGLFRLELNEQFF. The CDR3 nucleotides read TGTGCTAGTGGTTTGTTCCGACTGGAATTAAATGAGCAGTTCTTC.

The J gene is TRBJ1-5, the V gene TRBV12-3 or TRBV12-4; D remains unclear. Trimming left V 3 bases short and J 6 bases short, with 15 bases between. The CDR3 has 15 residues. The CDR3 nucleotides read TGTGCCAGCAGTTTTGGGCCCGAGGGAAGTCAGCCCCAGCATTTT. Its translation is CASSFGPEGSQPQHF.

This clonotype has at least ten counts. The chain has TRBV7-9 and TRBJ2-5; D is possibly TRBD1 (5 bases). The CDR3 is 14 amino acids. The V end was cut by 1 base, the J end by 1 base, with 7 bases between. Germline-derived CDR1 and CDR2 are SEHNR and FQNEAQ (reference sequence). CDR3 sequence (DNA): TGTGCCAGCAGCTTAGAAGGGGTCCAAGAGACCCAGTACTTC. Encoded protein: CASSLEGVQETQYF.

This clonotype was seen at least ten times. The chain couples TRBV11-1 to TRBJ1-2; 9 bases match TRBD1. There are 14 residues in the CDR3. J gave up 7 bases and V 5 bases, and 8 bases lay outside the gene matches. CDR1 SGHAT and CDR2 FQDESV come from the germline V gene (reference sequence). CDR3 loop: CASSQPQGAGGYTF. The CDR3 nucleotides are TGTGCCAGCAGCCAGCCACAGGGGGCGGGTGGCTACACCTTC.